The 9 T cell receptor beta chains reported below all come from one sample, sequenced in a study of T-cell memory formation after mild COVID-19. Each CDR3 protein is one row after TCRdb ran MiXCR on the 5' RACE reads. Seen here are 170,000 or so distinct CDR3 sequences, roughly a third observed once, and the top ten hold around 11%. The material sequenced was PBMCs or a T cell subset sorted from them (not recorded which). These TCRs come from an adult woman who had mild COVID-19 (a few samples of this study predate the infection). Cell type and time point are not known.

The V call is TRBV12-3 or TRBV12-4, the J call TRBJ2-7, with 10 bases that match TRBD1. CDR3 length: 15 amino acids. V shed 6 bases, J shed 3 bases, and the junction held 8 bases outside the gene matches. The CDR3 region has the DNA TGTGCCAGCAGCCTTCCGGGACAGGGGTACTACGAGCAGTACTTC. Translation: CASSLPGQGYYEQYF.

The gene calls are TRBV12-3 or TRBV12-4 and TRBJ2-3, with 16 bases that match TRBD2. The CDR3 length is 16 residues. The V and J ends lost 3 bases and 4 bases, in that order; junction bases with no gene match: 1. The CDR3 coding sequence is TGTGCCAGCAGTTTCGGGACTAGCGGGGGGGCAGATACGCAGTATTTT. Amino acid sequence: CASSFGTSGGADTQYF.

The chain couples TRBV28 to TRBJ1-1; D possibly corresponds to TRBD1 (5 bases). The CDR3 runs to 15 residues. CDR1 and CDR2 (germline): MDHEN, SYDVKM. The ends were cut back, 6 bases at V and 1 base at J, with 15 bases in the middle. The CDR3 region is CASRRGGVRNTEAFF. The CDR3 DNA sequence: TGTGCCAGCAGGAGGGGTGGGGTCCGGAACACTGAAGCTTTCTTT.

A few counts support this clonotype. The rearrangement joins TRBV20-1 to TRBJ2-3; D tentatively fits TRBD1 or TRBD2 (5 bases each). V gave up 2 bases and J gave up 2 bases, with 14 bases separating them. The CDR3 length is 15 residues. The germline gives CDR1 DFQATT, CDR2 SNEGSKA (reference sequence). Here the CDR3 reads CSARRLAGITDTQYF. CDR3 bases: TGCAGTGCTAGACGTCTAGCAGGGATCACAGATACGCAGTATTTT.

The chain combines TRBV20-1 with TRBJ1-5; 7 bases align to TRBD1. Germline trimming cut 3 bases from V and 9 bases from J; bases unmatched to any gene: 5. Per germline, CDR1 DFQATT and CDR2 SNEGSKA (reference sequence). The CDR3 is 12 residues long. CDR3 loop: CSARNQGGPQHF. DNA of the CDR3: TGCAGTGCTAGGAATCAGGGGGGGCCCCAGCATTTT.

This clonotype came up many times. The chain couples TRBV7-9 to TRBJ1-1; maybe TRBD1 (5 bases). The V gene lost 4 bases and the J gene lost 6 bases, with 12 bases spanning the gap. This CDR3 spans 13 amino acids. Per germline, CDR1 SEHNR and CDR2 FQNEAQ (reference sequence). The CDR3 is CASSSRGGAEAFF. The CDR3 nucleotides are TGTGCCAGCAGCTCCCGGGGAGGGGCTGAAGCTTTCTTT.

The V and J genes are TRBV4-1 and TRBJ1-5; D remains unclear. The CDR3 is 15 amino acids. Germline V CDR1 and CDR2: MGHRA, YSYEKL. Trimming shortened V by 1 base and J by 0 bases, and 7 bases separated the two germline ends. CDR3 loop: CASSQADSSNQPQHF. The DNA of the CDR3 is TGCGCCAGCAGCCAAGCTGACTCTAGCAATCAGCCCCAGCATTTT.

This clonotype was seen more than once but under ten times. The chain uses TRBV7-2 and TRBJ1-1; D gene uncertain. Trimming took off 4 bases at V and 0 bases at J, with 12 bases between the two ends. There are 15 residues in the CDR3. Per germline, CDR1 SGHTA and CDR2 FQGNSA. The CDR3 sequence is CASSSGSGMNTEAFF. CDR3 coding DNA: TGTGCCAGCAGCTCCGGTTCAGGTATGAACACTGAAGCTTTCTTT.

In its sample, this clonotype was seen a few times. This chain links TRBV5-1 with TRBJ2-5, with D perhaps matching TRBD2 (6 bases). The CDR3 loop spans 14 amino acids. Germline-derived CDR1 and CDR2 are SGHRS and YFSETQ. Trimming shortened V by 5 bases and J by 2 bases, and 13 bases separated the two germline ends. The CDR3 is CASRKPGLQETQYF. Here the CDR3 DNA reads TGCGCCAGCAGGAAACCGGGACTGCAAGAGACCCAGTACTTC.